Below are 5 T cell receptor beta chains sequenced from a single sample in a study of blood T cells in healthy people across ages. Alongside a J-beta primer mix, a sample-barcoded 5' primer served in a second PCR lasting about 7 to 11 cycles. TCRdb called the 5' RACE reads again in MiXCR, with one record for every CDR3 protein. The repertoire holds about 680,000 distinct CDR3 sequences, with approximately 50% as singletons. Specimen: blood. All receptors derive from an older woman in good health.

This clonotype occurred once. V and J are TRBV7-9 and TRBJ1-2; TRBD1 agrees at 9 bases. CDR1 and CDR2 (germline): SEHNR, FQNEAQ (reference sequence). CDR3 length equals 16 residues. V was pared by 5 bases and J by 0 bases, with 7 bases of the junction left unmatched. The CDR3 region is CASSAGTGRTNYGYTF. The DNA of the CDR3 is TGTGCCAGCAGCGCTGGGACAGGGAGGACTAACTATGGCTACACCTTC.

The CDR3 DNA reads TGTGCCAGTTCAGTGCCGGGACAGGGGTGGGCAGATACGCAGTATTTT. Residues: CASSVPGQGWADTQYF. The J gene is TRBJ2-3, the V gene TRBV12-3 or TRBV12-4, with 10 nucleotides matching TRBD1. Trimming cost V 9 bases and J 4 bases; bases outside gene matches: 13. The CDR3 has 16 amino acids.

CDR3 amino acids: CASSTGTSGNEQFF. The CDR3, as DNA: TGTGCCAGCAGTACCGGGACTAGCGGCAATGAGCAGTTCTTC. The rearrangement joins TRBV28 to TRBJ2-1, with 11 bases that match TRBD2. Germline lookup yields CDR1 MDHEN and CDR2 SYDVKM. The CDR3 loop spans 14 amino acids. V lost 5 bases, J lost 6 bases, and 3 bases stayed unmatched. Full variable domain (missing parts from reference TRBV28 and TRBJ2-1): DVKVTQSSRYLVKRTGEKVFLECVQDMDHENMFWYRQDPGLGLRLIYFSYDVKMKEKGDIPEGYSVSREKKERFSLILESASTNQTSMYLCASSTGTSGNEQFFGPGTRLTVL.

J is TRBJ2-7 and V is TRBV20-1, with 10 bases fitting TRBD1. This CDR3 is built from 17 residues. In germline, CDR1 is DFQATT, CDR2 SNEGSKA (reference sequence). The V gene end was trimmed by 0 bases and the J gene end by 2 bases; junction bases not matched to a gene: 10. CDR3 protein: CSARDPLGQGDTYEQYF. The CDR3 region has the DNA TGCAGTGCTAGAGACCCCCTCGGACAGGGGGACACCTACGAGCAGTACTTC.

The V and J genes are TRBV7-2 and TRBJ2-5, with TRBD2 as a possible D gene (5 bases). The J call may not be correct, given that the DNA end is closer to TRBJ2-7. This CDR3 is built from 14 residues. CDR1 SGHTA and CDR2 FQGNSA come from the germline V gene. CDR3: CASSTSGKHYEQYF. The CDR3 nucleotides read TGTGCCAGCAGCACCAGCGGAAAACACTACGAGCAGTACTTC.